This TCR beta chain was found in a study of CD8 T cells in Susac syndrome. The authors reverse transcribed roughly 0.5 to 1 ug RNA with random hexamers. In TCRdb, the immunoSEQ multiplex PCR reads were re-called with MiXCR into one record per CDR3 protein. The sample lists about 300,000 distinct CDR3 sequences; about 90% were seen once. Study results and limitations: The study conceded that relatively few individuals underwent its TCR sequencing and HLA analysis.

Sequencing of TCR beta was performed on blood CD8+ and CD4+ T cells. It was treatment-naive patients with stable or active relapsing-remitting disease who made up the multiple sclerosis controls. TEMRA cells were FACS-enriched, with CD8+ and CD4+ T cells isolated negatively. This CDR3 is 16 amino acids long. Germline CDR1 SEHNR, CDR2 FQNEAQ (reference sequence). V lost 1 base, J lost 0 bases, and 9 bases lay in between. Points on this clonotype: Its specificity is unknown.

The chain is built from TRBV7-9 and TRBJ2-2; TRBD1 might be the D (5 bases). Source material: CD4+ T cells from PBMCs. The receptor's source is a human donor with multiple sclerosis. CDR3 sequence reads: CASSLVGPTNTGELFF. CDR3 bases: TGTGCCAGCAGCTTAGTGGGGCCCACGAACACCGGGGAGCTGTTTTTT.